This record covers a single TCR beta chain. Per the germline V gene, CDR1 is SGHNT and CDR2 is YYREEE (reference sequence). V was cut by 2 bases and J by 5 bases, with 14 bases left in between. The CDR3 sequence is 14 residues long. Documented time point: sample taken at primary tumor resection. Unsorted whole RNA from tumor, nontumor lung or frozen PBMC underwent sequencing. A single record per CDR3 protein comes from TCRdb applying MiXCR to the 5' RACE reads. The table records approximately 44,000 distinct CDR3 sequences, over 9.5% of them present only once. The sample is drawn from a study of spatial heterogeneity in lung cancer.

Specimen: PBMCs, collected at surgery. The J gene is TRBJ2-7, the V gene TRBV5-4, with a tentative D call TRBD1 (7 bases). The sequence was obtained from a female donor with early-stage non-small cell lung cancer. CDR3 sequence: CASSFRGVGHEQYF. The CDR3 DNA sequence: TGTGCCAGCAGCTTCAGGGGGGTGGGACACGAGCAGTACTTC.